Listed below are T cell receptor beta chains from one sample, sequenced in a study of T cell repertoires in cytomegalovirus infection. TCRdb fed the reads into MiXCR, producing one record per CDR3 protein. The table records around 6,000 distinct CDR3 sequences, 50% to 60% of them present only once. Their recognized antigens are unknown. The sample was PBMCs, sequenced either directly or after in vitro stimulation (not recorded which). The origin of the receptors is a human donor in good health (CMV status not recorded). Some clones in this sample may be carry-over from other donors' samples. Both conserved end residues are part of each CDR3. A D gene is named only where the DNA matches it firmly. Size tells how often a clone was seen (once, few, many) or the class of an expanded clone, and some rows leave it out.

TRBV7-2	TRBD1	TRBJ1-5	.	CARTPGTASNQPQHF	TGTGCCCGCACACCCGGGACAGCTAGCAATCAGCCCCAGCATTTT
TRBV7-2	TRBD1	TRBJ1-2	once	CASSFGDVTPTGLFSGYTF	TGTGCCAGCAGCTTCGGGGACGTCACTCCGACAGGGTTGTTTAGTGGCTACACCTTC
TRBV4-2	.	TRBJ2-1	.	CASSQEIGGLAYNEQFF	TGTGCCAGCAGCCAAGAGATTGGCGGCCTGGCCTACAATGAGCAGTTCTTC
TRBV7-2	.	TRBJ2-7	.	CSSSLDTHGYEQYF	TGTTCCAGCAGCTTGGACACCCATGGCTACGAGCAGTACTTC
TRBV7-8	.	TRBJ2-7	few	CASSWDTPGDDF	TGTGCCAGCAGCTGGGACACCCCTGGCGACGACTTC
TRBV12-3/TRBV12-4	TRBD1	TRBJ1-5	.	CASSRDSPQPQHF	TGTGCCAGCAGTCGGGACAGCCCTCAGCCCCAGCATTTT
TRBV7-2	TRBD2	TRBJ2-5	.	CASGLRGASGRPDGETPYF	TGTGCCAGCGGCTTAAGAGGAGCTAGCGGGAGACCCGACGGGGAGACCCCGTACTTC
TRBV10-3	TRBD1	TRBJ1-1	few	CAISWFGQVDTEAFF	TGTGCCATCAGCTGGTTTGGACAGGTAGACACTGAAGCGTTCTTT
TRBV4-1	.	TRBJ1-1	.	CASSQTTETTGNTEAFF	TGCGCCAGCAGCCAAACTACCGAGACGACAGGGAACACTGAAGCTTTCTTT
TRBV7-8	.	TRBJ2-7	.	CAISWDTPVDEQCF	TGTGCCATAAGCTGGGACACCCCTGTCGACGAGCAGTGCTTC
TRBV6-1	TRBD2	TRBJ2-1	.	CASRGAAGDHEQFF	TGTGCCAGCAGAGGAGCAGCGGGAGACCATGAGCAGTTCTTC
TRBV7-2	.	TRBJ1-5	.	CANRLVTASNQPQHF	TGTGCCAACAGGCTCGTGACAGCTAGCAATCAGCCCCAGCATTTT
TRBV28	.	TRBJ1-5	.	CASITTLYSNQPQHF	TGTGCCAGCATTACAACACTCTATAGCAATCAGCCCCAGCATTTT
TRBV7-2	TRBD1	TRBJ1-5	.	CASRPGTASNLPKHF	TGTGCCAGCAGACCAGGGACAGCTAGCAATTTGCCCAAGCATTTT
TRBV10-2	.	TRBJ2-1	.	CASSEPSSGTYNEQFF	TGCGCCAGCAGTGAGCCCTCATCCGGGACGTATAATGAGCAGTTCTTC
TRBV7-8	.	TRBJ2-7	.	CASSGDTPVYGQYF	TGTGCCAGCAGCGGGGACACCCCTGTCTACGGTCAGTACTTC
TRBV25-1	.	TRBJ2-7	medium-sized	CASSLAVDEQYF	TGTGCCAGCAGTTTGGCTGTCGACGAGCAGTACTTC
TRBV6-8	TRBD1	TRBJ1-4	.	CASSATRGDRIEHNEKLFF	TGTGCCAGCAGCGCGACCCGCGGGGACAGGATAGAACATAATGAAAAACTGTTTTTT
TRBV6-2/TRBV6-3	.	TRBJ1-1	.	CASSPTGTEAFF	TGTGCCAGCAGTCCCACAGGGACTGAAGCTTTCTTT
TRBV7-2	.	TRBJ2-6	.	CASSLAAGIISGANVLTF	TGTGCCAGCAGCTTAGCCGCGGGGATAATTTCGGGGGCCAACGTCCTGACTTTC
TRBV7-8	.	TRBJ1-5	many	CASSRGNQPQHF	TGTGCCAGCAGCCGGGGTAATCAGCCCCAGCATTTT
TRBV5-1	.	TRBJ1-1	.	CASSPGVTEAFF	TGCGCCAGCTCCCCAGGGGTCACTGAAGCTTTCTTT
TRBV6-5	TRBD2	TRBJ2-3	.	CASSFSALAVDADTQYF	TGTGCCAGCAGTTTCTCAGCGCTAGCGGTAGATGCTGATACGCAGTATTTT
TRBV27	.	TRBJ1-5	once	CSRSAGSGQPQPF	TGTTCAAGAAGTGCAGGGTCTGGGCAGCCCCAGCCTTTT
TRBV7-8	.	TRBJ2-7	.	CAIVWDTPVDEPYF	TGTGCCATCGTCTGGGACACCCCTGTCGACGAGCCGTACTTC
TRBV27	.	TRBJ1-6	few	CASRVGFTAPLHF	TGTGCCAGCAGGGTCGGGTTCACTGCACCCCTCCACTTT
TRBV29-1	.	TRBJ1-1	.	CSVRVNTEAFF	TGCAGCGTTAGAGTGAACACTGAAGCTTTCTTT
TRBV7-8	TRBD2	TRBJ2-1	few	CASSPRKSGGPTGNEQFF	TGTGCCAGCAGCCCACGAAAGAGCGGGGGGCCTACGGGCAATGAGCAGTTCTTC